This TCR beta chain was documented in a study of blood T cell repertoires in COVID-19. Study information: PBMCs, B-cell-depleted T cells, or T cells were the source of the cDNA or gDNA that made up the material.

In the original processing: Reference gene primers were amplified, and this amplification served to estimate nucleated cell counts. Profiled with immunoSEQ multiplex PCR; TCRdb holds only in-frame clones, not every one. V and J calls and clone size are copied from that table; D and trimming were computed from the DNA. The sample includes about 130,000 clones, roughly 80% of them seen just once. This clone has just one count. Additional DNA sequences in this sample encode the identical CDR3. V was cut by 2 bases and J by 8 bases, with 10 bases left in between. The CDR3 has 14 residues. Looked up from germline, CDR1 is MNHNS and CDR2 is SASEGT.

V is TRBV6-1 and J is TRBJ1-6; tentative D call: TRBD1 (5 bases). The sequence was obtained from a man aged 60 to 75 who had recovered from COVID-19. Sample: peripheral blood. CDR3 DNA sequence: TGTGCCAGCAGTGAACTTCCCAGGGATTCACCCCTCCACTTT. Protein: CASSELPRDSPLHF.